This TCR beta chain came from a study of blood T cell repertoires in COVID-19. About the research overall: Sites in the United States, Italy and Spain provided acute and convalescent COVID-19 samples.

This clone came up once. Trimming shortened V by 0 bases and J by 5 bases, and 12 bases separated the two germline ends. CDR1 and CDR2 (germline): SGHRS, YFSETQ. The CDR3 has 14 amino acids. The data were produced by immunoSEQ multiplex PCR, yet TCRdb's version contains in-frame clones alone and is incomplete. This sample yields tens of thousands of clones, of which 88% are seen a single time; roughly 6.2% belongs to the top ten. The TCR was taken from a man aged 50-59 years with active COVID-19. Sequenced input: peripheral blood. This chain joins TRBV5-1 and TRBJ2-7; possible D gene TRBD2, 5 bases. CDR3 residues: CASSLGIGMNEQYF. The CDR3 DNA reads as TGCGCCAGCAGCTTGGGGATCGGGATGAACGAGCAGTACTTC. The whole variable domain, filled in from reference TRBV5-1 and TRBJ2-7, reads KAGVTQTPRYLIKTRGQQVTLSCSPISGHRSVSWYQQTPGQGLQFLFEYFSETQRNKGNFPGRFSGRQFSNSRSEMNVSTLELGDSALYLCASSLGIGMNEQYFGPGTRLTVT.